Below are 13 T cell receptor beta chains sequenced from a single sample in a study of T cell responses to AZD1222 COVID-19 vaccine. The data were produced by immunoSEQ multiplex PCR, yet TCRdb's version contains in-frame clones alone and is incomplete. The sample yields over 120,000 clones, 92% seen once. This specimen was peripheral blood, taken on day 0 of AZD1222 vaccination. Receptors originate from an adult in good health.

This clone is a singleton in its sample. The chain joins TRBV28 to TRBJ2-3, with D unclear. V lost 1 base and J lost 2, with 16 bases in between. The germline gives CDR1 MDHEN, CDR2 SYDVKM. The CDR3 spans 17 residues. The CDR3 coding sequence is TGTGCCAGCAGTTTATCCCCTTTTGGGTCCCACACAGATACGCAGTATTTT. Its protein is CASSLSPFGSHTDTQYF.

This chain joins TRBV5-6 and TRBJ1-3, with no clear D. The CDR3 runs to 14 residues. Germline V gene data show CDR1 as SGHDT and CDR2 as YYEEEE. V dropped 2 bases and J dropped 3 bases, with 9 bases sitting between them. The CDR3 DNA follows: TGTGCCAGCAGCTTAGGGTCCCTTGGAAACACCATATATTTT. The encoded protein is CASSLGSLGNTIYF. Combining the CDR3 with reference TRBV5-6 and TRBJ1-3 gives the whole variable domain DAGVTQSPTHLIKTRGQQVTLRCSPKSGHDTVSWYQQALGQGPQFIFQYYEEEERQRGNFPDRFSGHQFPNYSSELNVNALLLGDSALYLCASSLGSLGNTIYFGEGSWLTVV.

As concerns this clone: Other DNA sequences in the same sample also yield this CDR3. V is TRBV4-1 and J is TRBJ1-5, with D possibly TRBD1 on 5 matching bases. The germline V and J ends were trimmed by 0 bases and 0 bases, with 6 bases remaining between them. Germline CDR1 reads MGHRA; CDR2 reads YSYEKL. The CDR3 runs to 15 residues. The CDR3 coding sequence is TGCGCCAGCAGCCAAGACCAGGGTAGCAATCAGCCCCAGCATTTT. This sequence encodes CASSQDQGSNQPQHF.

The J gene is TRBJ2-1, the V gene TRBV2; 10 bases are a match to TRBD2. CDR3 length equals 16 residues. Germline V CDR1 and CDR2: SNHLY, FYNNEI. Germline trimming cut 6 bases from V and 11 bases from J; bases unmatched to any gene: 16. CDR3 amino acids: CASRRTPGERGGQQFF. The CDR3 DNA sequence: TGTGCCAGCAGGAGAACTCCCGGAGAGCGGGGGGGCCAGCAGTTCTTC.

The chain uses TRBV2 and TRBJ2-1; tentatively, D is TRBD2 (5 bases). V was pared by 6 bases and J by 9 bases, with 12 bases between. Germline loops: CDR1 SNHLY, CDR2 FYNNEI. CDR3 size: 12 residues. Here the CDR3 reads CASRSVLVEQFF. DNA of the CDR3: TGTGCCAGCAGGAGCGTACTAGTTGAGCAGTTCTTC. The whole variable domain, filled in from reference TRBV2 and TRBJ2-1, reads EPEVTQTPSHQVTQMGQEVILRCVPISNHLYFYWYRQILGQKVEFLVSFYNNEISEKSEIFDDQFSVERPDGSNFTLKIRSTKLEDSAMYFCASRSVLVEQFFGPGTRLTVL.

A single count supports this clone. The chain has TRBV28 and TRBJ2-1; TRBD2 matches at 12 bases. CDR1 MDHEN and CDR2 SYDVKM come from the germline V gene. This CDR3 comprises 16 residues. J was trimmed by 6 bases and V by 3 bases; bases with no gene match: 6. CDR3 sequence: CASSFVWTSGTNEQFF. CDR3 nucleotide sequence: TGTGCCAGCAGTTTTGTCTGGACTAGCGGGACCAATGAGCAGTTCTTC.

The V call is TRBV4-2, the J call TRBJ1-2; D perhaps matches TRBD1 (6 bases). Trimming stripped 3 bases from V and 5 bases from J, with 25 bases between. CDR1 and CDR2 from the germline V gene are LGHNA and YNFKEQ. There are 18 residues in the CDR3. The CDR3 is CASSHNVPSDGQKYGYTF. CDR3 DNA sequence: TGTGCCAGCAGCCACAACGTACCCTCGGACGGACAGAAGTATGGCTACACCTTC.

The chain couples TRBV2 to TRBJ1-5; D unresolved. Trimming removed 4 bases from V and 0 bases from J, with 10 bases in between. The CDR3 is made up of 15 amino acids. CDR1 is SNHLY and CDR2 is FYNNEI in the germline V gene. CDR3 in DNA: TGTGCCAGCAGTGCAGACGCAGATAGCAATCAGCCCCAGCATTTT. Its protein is CASSADADSNQPQHF.

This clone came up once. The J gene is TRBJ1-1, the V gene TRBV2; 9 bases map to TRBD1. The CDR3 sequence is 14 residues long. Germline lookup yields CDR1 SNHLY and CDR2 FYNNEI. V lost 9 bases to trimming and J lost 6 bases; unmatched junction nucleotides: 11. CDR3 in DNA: TGTGCCAGATCAACACCGGGACAGGGTTCTGAAGCTTTCTTT. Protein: CARSTPGQGSEAFF.

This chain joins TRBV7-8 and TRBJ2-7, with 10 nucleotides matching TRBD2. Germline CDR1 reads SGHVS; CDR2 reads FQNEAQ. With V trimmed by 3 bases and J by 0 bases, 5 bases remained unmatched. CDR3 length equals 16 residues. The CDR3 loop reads CASSFNSGGNSYEQYF. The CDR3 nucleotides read TGTGCCAGCAGCTTCAATAGCGGGGGGAACTCCTACGAGCAGTACTTC.

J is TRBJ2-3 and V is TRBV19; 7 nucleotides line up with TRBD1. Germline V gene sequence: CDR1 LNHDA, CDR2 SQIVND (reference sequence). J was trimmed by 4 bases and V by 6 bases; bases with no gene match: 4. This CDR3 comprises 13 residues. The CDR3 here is CASSLTGADTQYF. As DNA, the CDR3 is TGTGCCAGTAGCCTAACAGGGGCAGATACGCAGTATTTT.

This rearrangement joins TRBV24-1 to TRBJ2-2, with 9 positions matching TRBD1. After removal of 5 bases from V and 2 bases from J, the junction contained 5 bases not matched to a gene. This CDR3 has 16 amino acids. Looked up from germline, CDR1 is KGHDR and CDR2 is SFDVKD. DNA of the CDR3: TGTGCCACCAGTGGGGGACAGGGTGTAAACACCGGGGAGCTGTTTTTT. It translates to CATSGGQGVNTGELFF.

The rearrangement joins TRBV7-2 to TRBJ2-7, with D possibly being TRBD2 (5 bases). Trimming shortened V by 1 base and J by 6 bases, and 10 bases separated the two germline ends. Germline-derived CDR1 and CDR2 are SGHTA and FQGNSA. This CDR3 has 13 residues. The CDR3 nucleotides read TGTGCCAGCAGCTTAGTCGGGGTTGGCGAGCAGTACTTC. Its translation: CASSLVGVGEQYF. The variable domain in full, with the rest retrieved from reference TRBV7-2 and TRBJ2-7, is GAGVSQSPSNKVTEKGKDVELRCDPISGHTALYWYRQSLGQGLEFLIYFQGNSAPDKSGLPSDRFSAERTGGSVSTLTIQRTQQEDSAVYLCASSLVGVGEQYFGPGTRLTVT.